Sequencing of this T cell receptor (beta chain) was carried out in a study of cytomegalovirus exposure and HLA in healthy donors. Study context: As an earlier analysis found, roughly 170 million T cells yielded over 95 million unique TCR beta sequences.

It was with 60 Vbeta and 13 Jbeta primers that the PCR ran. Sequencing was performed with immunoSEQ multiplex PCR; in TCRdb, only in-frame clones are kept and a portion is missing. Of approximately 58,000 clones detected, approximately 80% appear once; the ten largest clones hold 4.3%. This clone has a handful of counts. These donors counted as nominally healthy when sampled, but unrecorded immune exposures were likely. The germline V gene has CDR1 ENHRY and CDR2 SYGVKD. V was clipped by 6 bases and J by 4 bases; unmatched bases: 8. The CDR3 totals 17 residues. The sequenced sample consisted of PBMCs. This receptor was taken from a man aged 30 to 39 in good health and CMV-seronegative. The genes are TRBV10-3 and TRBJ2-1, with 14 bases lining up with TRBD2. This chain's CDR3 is CAISSGLAGGTYNEQFF. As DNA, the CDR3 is TGTGCCATCAGCTCCGGACTAGCGGGAGGAACGTACAATGAGCAGTTCTTC.